This T cell receptor (beta chain) derives from a study of identical twins (TCRdb year 2016). For context, the study as a whole: TCR alpha and beta repertoires from monozygotic twins, unrelated adults of various ages and cord blood were deep-sequenced to test whether fetal clonotypes persist. To rule out contamination, the twin experiments were replicated at different times with different library preparation protocols.

As regards this clonotype: Its specific antigen is unknown. The input lacks base qualities; no much larger clone sits a single base away.

Every donor in the study was a healthy Caucasian. The twin cohort consisted of three pairs of female monozygotic twins, all aged about 18 to 30 years. Positive isolation kits from Invitrogen were used to isolate the CD4+ and CD8+ T cell populations. Library preparation used 5' RACE. The sequencing machine was an Illumina HiSeq 2000. Template switching introduced a universal primer binding site; the final cDNA contained a unique molecular identifier, enabling accurate counting of TCR cDNA molecules. First-strand cDNA for TCR alpha and beta chains was synthesized from specific primers in the conserved constant-segment region. To control for contamination, every cDNA library carried two barcodes: a SMART-Mk sample barcode plus Illumina barcodes. TruSeq adapter sequences and Illumina sample barcodes were added in two successive PCR steps. Sequencing of the TCR alpha and beta cDNA libraries was done on the Illumina HiSeq platform using custom primers. On the study's bioinformatics: MiGEC was used to process raw reads and extract unique molecular identifiers, and MiXCR was used to find CDR3 positions. For each individual, recombination models were inferred using an EM algorithm with the repgenHMM and IGoR tools. Shared clonotype analysis was performed with the tcR package in R, normalizing sharing by the product of cloneset sizes. Out-of-frame nonproductive sequences were analyzed to study raw recombination free of thymic and clonal selection effects. The public reads were run again by TCRdb, first through fastp at Q25 and then through MiXCR, and only productive beta chains were kept. Rows with a matching CDR3 protein are joined into one entry that keeps the most common DNA and genes. Clone size and V and J calls follow TCRdb, not the original study. Present in this sample are a few hundred thousand distinct CDR3 sequences, 20% to 25% of which were seen just once. About 3% of the sample rests with the top ten.

The paper's findings and limits, for the study overall: Abundant cord blood beta clonotypes had fewer insertions, young adult naive repertoires showed a similar but weaker trend, and memory repertoires showed no such trend. Compared with coincidental sharing between unrelated individuals, out-of-frame TCR alpha sequences shared between twins showed an excess of sequences with low generation probability. Because the same donors could not be followed over many years, the conclusions relied on cross-sectional statistical analysis. Invariant T cells such as MAIT and iNKT could partly confound zero-insertion analyses, though diverse VJ usage argued against this for most clonotypes. The excess sharing between twins in beta out-of-frame sequences was weaker because fewer shared sequences reduced the signal-to-noise ratio. In monozygotic twins, out-of-frame TCR alpha sharing was systematically underestimated by recombination models, although the models agreed with sharing between unrelated individuals.

V ends up 3 bases short and J 9 bases short, with an unmatched junction base count of 8. From a lookup of the germline V gene, CDR1 and CDR2 are KGHSH and LQKENI. Its CDR3 holds 16 amino acids, cysteine through phenylalanine. The sequence is cut down to CDR3 DNA, 48 bases in frame from base 1. These data also formed part of another study, on T cells expressing NK-cell markers. Reported in the second study: In sorted CD3+CD56+NKG2C+, CD3+CD56+NKG2C- and CD3+CD56-NKG2C+ T-cell subsets from 8 or 9 donors, TCR beta-chain repertoires were profiled. Seven of the eight sequenced donors were HCMV-seropositive and one was HCMV-seronegative. In several experiments an anti-gammadeltaTCR antibody was added to restrict sorting to alphabetaTCR-expressing T cells. In 5 to 7 donors, the dominant CD3+CD56+NKG2C+ clonotypes were found to rank among the top 10 CD8+ clonotypes and to make up about 1.0-7.5% of CD8+ T cells. Those dominant clonotypes were again the most abundant among CD3+CD56-NKG2C+ cells in several donors, at roughly 25-65%. It remained unclear whether the expanded NKG2C-expressing T cell clones were specific for HCMV antigens. All eight donors whose samples were sequenced were randomly selected healthy volunteers, three of them men and five women. A commercial ELISA kit detecting HCMV-specific IgG in serum was used to determine HCMV serostatus. MIGEC was used to demultiplex reads and group the reads by UMI, and MiTCR was used to assemble and quantify clonotypes. To exclude erroneous sequences, only TCR cDNA sequences supported by at least two reads were retained. Downstream repertoire analysis used the tcR package, and clonotypes were matched across fractions by CDR3 nucleotide sequence plus V segment. VDJmatch was used to annotate antigen specificity against VDJdb, with one amino acid substitution in CDR3 allowed.

The sequencing sample was made of CD4+ T cells sorted from blood. The chain was built from TRBV18 and TRBJ2-1; 13 bases in the junction line up with TRBD2. The sequence derives from a woman between 18 and 30 years old in good health. The DNA sequence reads TGTGCCAGCTCACCGCCACTAGCGGGAGGGCGAGGTGAGCAGTTCTTC. Its amino acids are CASSPPLAGGRGEQFF.